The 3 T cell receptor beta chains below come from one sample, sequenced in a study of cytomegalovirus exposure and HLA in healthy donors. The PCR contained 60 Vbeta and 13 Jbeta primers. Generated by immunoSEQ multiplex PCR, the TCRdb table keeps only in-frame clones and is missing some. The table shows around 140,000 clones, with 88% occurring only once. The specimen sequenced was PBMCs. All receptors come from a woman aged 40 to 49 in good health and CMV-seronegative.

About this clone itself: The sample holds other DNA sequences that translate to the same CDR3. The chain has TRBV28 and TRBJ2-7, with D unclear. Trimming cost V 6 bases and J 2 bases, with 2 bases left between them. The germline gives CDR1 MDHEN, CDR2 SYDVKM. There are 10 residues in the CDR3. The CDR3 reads CASSAYEQYF. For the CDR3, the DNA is TGTGCCAGCAGCGCCTACGAGCAGTACTTC.

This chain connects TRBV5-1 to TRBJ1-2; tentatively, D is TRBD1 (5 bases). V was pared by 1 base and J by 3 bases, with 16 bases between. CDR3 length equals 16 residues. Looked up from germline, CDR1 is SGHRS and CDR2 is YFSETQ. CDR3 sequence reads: CASSLSPRGGDYGYTF. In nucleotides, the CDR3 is TGCGCCAGCAGCTTGTCCCCCCGTGGGGGGGACTATGGCTACACCTTC.

The chain's CDR3 is CAIRGDSLEKLFF. The CDR3 nucleotides read TGTGCCATCAGAGGGGACAGTCTTGAAAAACTGTTTTTT. The V gene is TRBV10-3, the J gene TRBJ1-4; 7 bases align to TRBD1. Germline trimming cut 6 bases from V and 7 bases from J; bases unmatched to any gene: 5. This CDR3 has 13 residues. CDR1 and CDR2 (germline): ENHRY, SYGVKD.